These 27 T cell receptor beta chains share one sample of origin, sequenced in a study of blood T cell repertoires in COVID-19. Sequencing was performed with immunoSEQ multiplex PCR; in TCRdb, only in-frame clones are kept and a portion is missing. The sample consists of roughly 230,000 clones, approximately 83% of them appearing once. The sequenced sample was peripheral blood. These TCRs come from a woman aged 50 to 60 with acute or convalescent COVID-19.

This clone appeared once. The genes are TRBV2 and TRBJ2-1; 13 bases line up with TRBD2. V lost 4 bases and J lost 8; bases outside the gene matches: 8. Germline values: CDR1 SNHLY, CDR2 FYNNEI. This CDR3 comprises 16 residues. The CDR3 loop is CASSGRLAGGRDEQFF. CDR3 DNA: TGTGCCAGCAGTGGGAGACTAGCGGGGGGCCGCGATGAGCAGTTCTTC.

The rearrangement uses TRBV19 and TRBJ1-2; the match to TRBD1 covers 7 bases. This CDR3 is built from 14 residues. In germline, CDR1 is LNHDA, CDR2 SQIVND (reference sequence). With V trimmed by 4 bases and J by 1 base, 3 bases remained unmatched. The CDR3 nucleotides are TGTGCCAGTAGTACACGACAGGGTAACTATGGCTACACCTTC. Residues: CASSTRQGNYGYTF.

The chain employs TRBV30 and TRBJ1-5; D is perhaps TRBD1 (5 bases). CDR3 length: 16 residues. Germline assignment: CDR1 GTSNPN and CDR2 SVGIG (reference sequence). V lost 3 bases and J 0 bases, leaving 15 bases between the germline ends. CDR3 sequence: CAWRARQPYSNQPQHF. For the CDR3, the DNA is TGTGCCTGGAGAGCGAGACAGCCTTATAGCAATCAGCCCCAGCATTTT.

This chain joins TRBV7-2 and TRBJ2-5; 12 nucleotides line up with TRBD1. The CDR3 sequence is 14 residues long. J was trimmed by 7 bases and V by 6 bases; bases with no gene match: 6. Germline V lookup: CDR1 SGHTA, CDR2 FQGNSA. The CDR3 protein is CASSWDRGHGTQYF. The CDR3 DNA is TGTGCCAGCAGTTGGGACAGGGGGCACGGGACCCAGTACTTC.

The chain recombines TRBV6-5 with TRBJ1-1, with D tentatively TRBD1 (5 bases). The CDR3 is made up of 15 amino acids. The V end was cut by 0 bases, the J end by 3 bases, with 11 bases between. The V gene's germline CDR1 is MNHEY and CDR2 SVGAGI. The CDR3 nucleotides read TGTGCCAGCAGTTACTCGTTGGGGGGGGACACTGAAGCTTTCTTT. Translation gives CASSYSLGGDTEAFF.

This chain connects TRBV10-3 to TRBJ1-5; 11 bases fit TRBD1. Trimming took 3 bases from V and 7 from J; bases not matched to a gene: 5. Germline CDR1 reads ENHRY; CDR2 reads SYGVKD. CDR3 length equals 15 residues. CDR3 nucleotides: TGTGCCATCAGTGAACCGGACAGGGGGCACCAGCCCCAGCATTTT. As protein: CAISEPDRGHQPQHF.

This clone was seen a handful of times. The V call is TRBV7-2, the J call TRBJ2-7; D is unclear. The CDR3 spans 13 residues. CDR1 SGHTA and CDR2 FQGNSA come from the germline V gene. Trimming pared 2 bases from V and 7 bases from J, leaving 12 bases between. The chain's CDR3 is CASSLNLSGEQYF. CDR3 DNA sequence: TGTGCCAGCAGCTTAAATCTGTCGGGTGAGCAGTACTTC.

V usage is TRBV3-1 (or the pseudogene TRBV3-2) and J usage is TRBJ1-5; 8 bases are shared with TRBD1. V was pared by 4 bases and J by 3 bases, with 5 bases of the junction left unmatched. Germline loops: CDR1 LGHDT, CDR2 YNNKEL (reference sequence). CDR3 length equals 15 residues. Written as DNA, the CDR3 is TGTGCCAGCAGCCCTGGGGGACAGGTCAATCAGCCCCAGCATTTT. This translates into CASSPGGQVNQPQHF.

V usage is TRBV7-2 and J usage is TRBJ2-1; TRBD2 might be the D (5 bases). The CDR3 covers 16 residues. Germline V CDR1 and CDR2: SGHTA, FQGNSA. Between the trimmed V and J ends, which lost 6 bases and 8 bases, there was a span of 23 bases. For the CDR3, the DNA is TGTGCCAGCAGTTCCCAGCCCCCTCTTGTGCGGGATGAGCAGTTCTTC. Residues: CASSSQPPLVRDEQFF. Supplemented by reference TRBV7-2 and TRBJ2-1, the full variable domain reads GAGVSQSPSNKVTEKGKDVELRCDPISGHTALYWYRQSLGQGLEFLIYFQGNSAPDKSGLPSDRFSAERTGGSVSTLTIQRTQQEDSAVYLCASSSQPPLVRDEQFFGPGTRLTVL.

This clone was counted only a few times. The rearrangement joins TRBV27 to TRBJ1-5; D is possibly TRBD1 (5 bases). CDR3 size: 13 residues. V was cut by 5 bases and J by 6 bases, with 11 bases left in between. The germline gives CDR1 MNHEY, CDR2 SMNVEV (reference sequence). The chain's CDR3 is CASSPTVSQPQHF. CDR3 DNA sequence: TGTGCCAGCAGTCCGACAGTTTCTCAGCCCCAGCATTTT.

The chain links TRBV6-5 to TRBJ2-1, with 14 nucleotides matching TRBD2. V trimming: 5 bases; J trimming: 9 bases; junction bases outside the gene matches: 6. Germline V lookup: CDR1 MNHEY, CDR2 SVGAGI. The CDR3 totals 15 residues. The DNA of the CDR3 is TGTGCCAGCAGTACGGGGACTAGCGGGAGTGGTGAGCAGTTCTTC. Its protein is CASSTGTSGSGEQFF.

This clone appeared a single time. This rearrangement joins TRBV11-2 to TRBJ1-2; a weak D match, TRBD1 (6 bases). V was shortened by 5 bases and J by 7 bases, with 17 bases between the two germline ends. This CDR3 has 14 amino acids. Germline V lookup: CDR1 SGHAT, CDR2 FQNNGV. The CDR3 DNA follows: TGTGCCAGCAGCCTCATGGACAGTACATTTGGCTACACCTTC. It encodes CASSLMDSTFGYTF.

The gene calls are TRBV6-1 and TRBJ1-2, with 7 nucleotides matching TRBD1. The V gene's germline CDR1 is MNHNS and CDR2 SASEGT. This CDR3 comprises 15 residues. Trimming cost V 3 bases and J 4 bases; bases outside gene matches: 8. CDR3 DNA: TGTGCCAGCAGTGATAGACAGGGAAGTGGCTATGGCTACACCTTC. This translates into CASSDRQGSGYGYTF.

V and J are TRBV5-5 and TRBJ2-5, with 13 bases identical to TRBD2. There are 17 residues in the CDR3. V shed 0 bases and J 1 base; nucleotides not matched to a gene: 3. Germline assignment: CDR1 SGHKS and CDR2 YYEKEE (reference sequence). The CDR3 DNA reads TGTGCCAGCAGCTTGGGACTAGCGGGGGGTTTCCAAGAGACCCAGTACTTC. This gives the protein CASSLGLAGGFQETQYF.

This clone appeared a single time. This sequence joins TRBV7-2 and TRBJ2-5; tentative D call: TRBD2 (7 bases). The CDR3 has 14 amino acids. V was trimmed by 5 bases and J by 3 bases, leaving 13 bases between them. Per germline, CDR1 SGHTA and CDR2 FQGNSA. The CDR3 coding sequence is TGTGCCAGCAGCGAAGGGGGGGGAAAAGAGACCCAGTACTTC. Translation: CASSEGGGKETQYF. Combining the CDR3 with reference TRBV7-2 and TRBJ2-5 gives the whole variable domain GAGVSQSPSNKVTEKGKDVELRCDPISGHTALYWYRQSLGQGLEFLIYFQGNSAPDKSGLPSDRFSAERTGGSVSTLTIQRTQQEDSAVYLCASSEGGGKETQYFGPGTRLLVL.

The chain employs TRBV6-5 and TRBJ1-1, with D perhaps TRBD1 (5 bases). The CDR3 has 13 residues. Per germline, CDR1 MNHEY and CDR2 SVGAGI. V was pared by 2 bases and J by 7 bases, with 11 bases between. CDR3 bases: TGTGCCAGCAGTTACACCCACGGGGGTGAAGCTTTCTTT. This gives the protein CASSYTHGGEAFF.

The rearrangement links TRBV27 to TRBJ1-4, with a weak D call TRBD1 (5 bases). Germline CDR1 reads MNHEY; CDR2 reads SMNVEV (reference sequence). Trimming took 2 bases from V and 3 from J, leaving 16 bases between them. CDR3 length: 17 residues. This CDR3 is CASSLGGRALPNEKLFF. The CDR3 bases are TGTGCCAGCAGTTTAGGTGGCAGGGCACTACCTAATGAAAAACTGTTTTTT.

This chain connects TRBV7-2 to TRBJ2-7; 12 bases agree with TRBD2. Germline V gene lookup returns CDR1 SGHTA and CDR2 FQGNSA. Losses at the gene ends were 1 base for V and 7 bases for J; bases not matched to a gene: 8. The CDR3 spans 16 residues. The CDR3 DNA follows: TGTGCCAGCAGCTTAGGACTAGCGGGGGACCTTCGTGAGCAGTACTTC. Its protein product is CASSLGLAGDLREQYF.

CDR3 nucleotides: TGTGCCAGCAGCACGGACAGCTCTGGAAACACCATATATTTT. Its translation: CASSTDSSGNTIYF. The chain carries TRBV9 and TRBJ1-3; perhaps TRBD1 as D (6 bases). V lost 4 bases and J 0 bases, leaving 8 bases between the germline ends. Germline CDR1 SGDLS, CDR2 YYNGEE. CDR3 length equals 14 residues. The full variable domain, completed using reference TRBV9 and TRBJ1-3, is DSGVTQTPKHLITATGQRVTLRCSPRSGDLSVYWYQQSLDQGLQFLIQYYNGEERAKGNILERFSAQQFPDLHSELNLSSLELGDSALYFCASSTDSSGNTIYFGEGSWLTVV.

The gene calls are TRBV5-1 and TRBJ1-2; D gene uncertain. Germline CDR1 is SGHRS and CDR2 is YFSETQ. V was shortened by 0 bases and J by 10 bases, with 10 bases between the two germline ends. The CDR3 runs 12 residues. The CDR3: CASSLAEGSYTF. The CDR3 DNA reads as TGCGCCAGCAGCTTGGCCGAGGGCTCCTACACCTTC.

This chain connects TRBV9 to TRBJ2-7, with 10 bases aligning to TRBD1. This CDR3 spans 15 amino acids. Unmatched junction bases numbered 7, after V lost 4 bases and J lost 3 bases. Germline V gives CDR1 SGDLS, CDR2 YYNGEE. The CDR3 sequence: CASSPRDRGIYEQYF. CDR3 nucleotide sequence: TGTGCCAGCAGCCCAAGGGACAGGGGTATCTACGAGCAGTACTTC.

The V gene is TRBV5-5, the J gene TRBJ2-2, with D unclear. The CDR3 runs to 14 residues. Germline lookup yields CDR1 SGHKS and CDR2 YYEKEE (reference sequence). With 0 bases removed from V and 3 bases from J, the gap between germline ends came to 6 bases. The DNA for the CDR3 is TGTGCCAGCAGCTTGGCCCTTTACACCGGGGAGCTGTTTTTT. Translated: CASSLALYTGELFF.

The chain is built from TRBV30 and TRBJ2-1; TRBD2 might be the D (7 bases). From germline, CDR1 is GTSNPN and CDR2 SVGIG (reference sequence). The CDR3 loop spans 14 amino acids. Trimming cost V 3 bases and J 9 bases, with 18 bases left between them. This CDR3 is CAWSLKGGQAEQFF. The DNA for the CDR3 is TGTGCCTGGAGCCTTAAGGGGGGGCAGGCTGAGCAGTTCTTC.

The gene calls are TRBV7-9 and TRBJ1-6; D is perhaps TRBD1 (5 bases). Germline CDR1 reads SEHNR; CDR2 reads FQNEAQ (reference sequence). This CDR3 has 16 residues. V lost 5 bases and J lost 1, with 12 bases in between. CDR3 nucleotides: TGTGCCAGCAGCCCCGTAAGGGGATCCTATAATTCACCCCTCCACTTT. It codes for CASSPVRGSYNSPLHF.

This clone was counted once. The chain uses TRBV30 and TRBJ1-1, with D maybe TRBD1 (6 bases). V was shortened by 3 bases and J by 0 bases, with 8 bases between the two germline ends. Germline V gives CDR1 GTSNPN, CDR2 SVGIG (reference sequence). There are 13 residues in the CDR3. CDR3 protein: CAWSSGVNTEAFF. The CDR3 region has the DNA TGTGCCTGGAGCTCAGGGGTGAACACTGAAGCTTTCTTT.

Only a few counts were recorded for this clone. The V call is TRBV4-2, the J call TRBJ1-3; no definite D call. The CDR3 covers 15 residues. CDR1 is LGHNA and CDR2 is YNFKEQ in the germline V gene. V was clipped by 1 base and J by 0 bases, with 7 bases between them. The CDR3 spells CASSQGESSGNTIYF. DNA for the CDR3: TGTGCCAGCAGCCAAGGAGAGAGCTCTGGAAACACCATATATTTT.

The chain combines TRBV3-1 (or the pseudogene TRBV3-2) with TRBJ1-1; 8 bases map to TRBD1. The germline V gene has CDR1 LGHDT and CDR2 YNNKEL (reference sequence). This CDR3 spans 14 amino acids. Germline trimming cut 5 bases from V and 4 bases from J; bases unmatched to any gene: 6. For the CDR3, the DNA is TGTGCCAGCAGCGAATTTACAGGGGGCACTGAAGCTTTCTTT. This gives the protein CASSEFTGGTEAFF.